This T cell receptor (beta chain) was recovered during a study of CD8 T cells in Susac syndrome. General study findings and limits: As the study acknowledged, the number of individuals who were part of its TCR sequencing and HLA analysis was relatively small.

Reverse transcription used about 0.45 to 1 ug RNA and random hexamers. Amplification of TCR beta CDR3 used immunoSEQ multiplex PCR across 54 Vbeta and 13 Jbeta. A single record per CDR3 protein comes from TCRdb applying MiXCR to the immunoSEQ multiplex PCR reads. The sample includes about 200,000 distinct CDR3 sequences, around 95% of them seen just once. V trimming: 0 bases; J trimming: 5 bases; junction bases outside the gene matches: 5. CDR3 size: 15 residues. Germline CDR1 is SGDLS and CDR2 is YYNGEE. Sequencing of TCR beta drew on CD8+ and CD4+ T cells from blood. TEMRA cells were FACS-enriched, with CD8+ and CD4+ T cells isolated negatively. On this clonotype itself: Its matching antigen is unknown.

Sequencing was carried out using CD4+ T cells from PBMCs. V and J are TRBV9 and TRBJ2-1, with 7 bases identical to TRBD2. The TCR originated in a human donor in good health. The CDR3 DNA reads TGTGCCAGCAGCGTAGTTAGCGGGCCGAACAATGAGCAGTTCTTC. Translating it yields CASSVVSGPNNEQFF.